The clone carrying this T cell receptor (beta chain) was found once. In the study's own analysis: Without quality scores, immunoSEQ junctional reads could not be filtered like full-length reads. TCRdb's table, derived via immunoSEQ multiplex PCR, lists solely in-frame clones and lacks some. The V and J calls and the clone size are those of that table, but D and trimming were determined from the DNA. Found here are approximately 740,000 clones, over 65% of them singletons; the top ten hold 1.5% to 2%. V was clipped by 4 bases and J by 2 bases; unmatched bases: 1. The CDR3 has 14 residues. Germline V gene lookup returns CDR1 LNHDA and CDR2 SQIVND (reference sequence). This entry belongs to a study of shared clonotypes between healthy human individuals. Investigators divided CD4+ cells into CD45RA+ naive and CD45RA-negative memory subsets.

The origin of this receptor is a woman aged 25 to 45 in good health. The sequenced sample was memory CD4+ T cells sorted from blood. Regarding subset: CD45RA-negative fraction. This chain links TRBV19 with TRBJ2-3; 9 nucleotides match TRBD2. Written as DNA, the CDR3 is TGTGCCAGTAGTAGCGGGAGGGACACAGATACGCAGTATTTT. Protein product: CASSSGRDTDTQYF.